Listed below are T cell receptor beta chains from one sample, sequenced in a study of OX40 agonist ivuxolimab in advanced cancers. The data were produced by immunoSEQ multiplex PCR, yet TCRdb's version contains in-frame clones alone and is incomplete. The sample yields about 40,000 clones, approximately 82% seen once. Source: CD4+ or CD8+ T cells sorted from blood, taken in a trial of the OX40 agonist ivuxolimab. The source of these receptors is an adult with an advanced solid tumor such as melanoma, head and neck, liver or kidney cancer. The CDR3 runs from the conserved cysteine through the conserved F or W. Each record gives: D gene, J gene, clone size, V gene, CDR3 DNA, CDR3 protein. A D gene is named only where the DNA matches it firmly. A clone size is listed for some rows: how often the clone was seen (once, few, many), or a class if it is expanded.

d_gene: TRBD1
j_gene: TRBJ2-4
abundance: -
v_gene: TRBV28
CDR3nt: TGTGCCAGCAGTTTTGGGACAGGGTACCGGTACTTC
CDR3aa: CASSFGTGYRYF

d_gene: -
j_gene: TRBJ2-1
abundance: -
v_gene: TRBV27
CDR3nt: TGTGCCAGCAGTTTAGGGCGGGGCCGGTCCTACAATGAGCAGTTCTTC
CDR3aa: CASSLGRGRSYNEQFF

d_gene: -
j_gene: TRBJ2-7
abundance: once
v_gene: TRBV5-6
CDR3nt: TGTGCCAGCAGCTTGGACAGAAACTCCTACGAGCAGTACTTC
CDR3aa: CASSLDRNSYEQYF

d_gene: TRBD2
j_gene: TRBJ2-7
abundance: -
v_gene: TRBV5-4
CDR3nt: TGTGCCAGCAGCCCTTCCGGGACTAGGGAGTCCTACGAGCAGTACTTC
CDR3aa: CASSPSGTRESYEQYF

d_gene: -
j_gene: TRBJ1-1
abundance: few
v_gene: TRBV29-1
CDR3nt: TGCAGCGTTGAAGTCGGGGGCCAAAACACTGAAGCTTTCTTT
CDR3aa: CSVEVGGQNTEAFF

d_gene: TRBD1
j_gene: TRBJ2-1
abundance: few
v_gene: TRBV6-5
CDR3nt: TGTGCCAGCTACAATCCGGGACAGTCCTACAATGAGCAGTTCTTC
CDR3aa: CASYNPGQSYNEQFF

d_gene: -
j_gene: TRBJ2-3
abundance: -
v_gene: TRBV4-1
CDR3nt: TGCGCCAGCAGCCAGGCGGTGACGGAGGGGTGGGCAGATACGCAGTATTTT
CDR3aa: CASSQAVTEGWADTQYF

d_gene: -
j_gene: TRBJ1-2
abundance: few
v_gene: TRBV4-3
CDR3nt: TGCGCCAGCAGCCAAGATTTGGGTGCTCTAGGCTACACCTTC
CDR3aa: CASSQDLGALGYTF

d_gene: TRBD2
j_gene: TRBJ2-1
abundance: -
v_gene: TRBV7-3
CDR3nt: TGTGCCAGCAGCTTATTTAGCGGGAGCGCAGATGAGCAGTTCTTC
CDR3aa: CASSLFSGSADEQFF

d_gene: TRBD2
j_gene: TRBJ2-7
abundance: -
v_gene: TRBV4-3
CDR3nt: TGCGCCAGCACTAAAAGTCCGGGAGGGTCCTACGAGCAGTACTTC
CDR3aa: CASTKSPGGSYEQYF

d_gene: -
j_gene: TRBJ1-1
abundance: -
v_gene: TRBV11-2
CDR3nt: TGTGCCAGCAGCTTAAACGCTGAAGCTTTCTTT
CDR3aa: CASSLNAEAFF

d_gene: -
j_gene: TRBJ2-7
abundance: once
v_gene: TRBV4-1
CDR3nt: TGCGCCAGCAGCCAAGTGGTAGGCTACGAGCAGTACTTC
CDR3aa: CASSQVVGYEQYF

d_gene: TRBD1
j_gene: TRBJ2-2
abundance: -
v_gene: TRBV27
CDR3nt: TGTGCCAGCAGTGGGACAGGGGCTCCCGGGGAGCTGTTTTTT
CDR3aa: CASSGTGAPGELFF

d_gene: -
j_gene: TRBJ2-7
abundance: -
v_gene: TRBV18
CDR3nt: TGTGCCAGCTCGTCGGGGCAGTCCTACGAGCAGTACTTC
CDR3aa: CASSSGQSYEQYF

d_gene: -
j_gene: TRBJ1-2
abundance: -
v_gene: TRBV27
CDR3nt: TGTGCCAGCAGTGGCGACAAAAACTATGGCTACACCTTC
CDR3aa: CASSGDKNYGYTF

d_gene: TRBD2
j_gene: TRBJ2-7
abundance: medium-sized
v_gene: TRBV5-6
CDR3nt: TGTGCCAGCAGCTTGGATACTAGCGGCGAGCAGTACTTC
CDR3aa: CASSLDTSGEQYF

d_gene: -
j_gene: TRBJ1-2
abundance: once
v_gene: TRBV18
CDR3nt: TGTGCCAGCTCACCAGGGGGAGTCGCAGGCTACACCTTC
CDR3aa: CASSPGGVAGYTF

d_gene: -
j_gene: TRBJ2-1
abundance: -
v_gene: TRBV13
CDR3nt: TGTGCCAGCAGCCCCCTTGGCCTCGGTGAGCAGTTCTTC
CDR3aa: CASSPLGLGEQFF

d_gene: -
j_gene: TRBJ1-1
abundance: -
v_gene: TRBV4-3
CDR3nt: TGCGCCAGCAGCCAAGATATCTTGAACACTGAAGCTTTCTTT
CDR3aa: CASSQDILNTEAFF

d_gene: TRBD2
j_gene: TRBJ2-1
abundance: -
v_gene: TRBV28
CDR3nt: TGTGCCAGCAGTTCCGCGGGAGGGATGGTAATTGGGCAGTTCTTC
CDR3aa: CASSSAGGMVIGQFF

d_gene: TRBD1
j_gene: TRBJ2-7
abundance: -
v_gene: TRBV11-2
CDR3nt: TGTGCCAGCAGCCGGGACAGGGGGTTCTACGAGCAGTACTTC
CDR3aa: CASSRDRGFYEQYF

d_gene: TRBD1
j_gene: TRBJ1-2
abundance: -
v_gene: TRBV7-2
CDR3nt: TGTGCCAGCAGCTCCAGGGGGCGCGAGGATGGCTACACCTTC
CDR3aa: CASSSRGREDGYTF

d_gene: TRBD1
j_gene: TRBJ1-2
abundance: -
v_gene: TRBV10-3
CDR3nt: TGTGCCATTAGGACAGGGGGCGTCTATGGCTACACCTTC
CDR3aa: CAIRTGGVYGYTF

d_gene: -
j_gene: TRBJ2-3
abundance: -
v_gene: TRBV5-1
CDR3nt: TGCGCCAGCAGCCCTCCTTCTAGCATGACAGATACGCAGTATTTT
CDR3aa: CASSPPSSMTDTQYF

d_gene: -
j_gene: TRBJ2-1
abundance: few
v_gene: TRBV7-9
CDR3nt: TGTGCCAGCAGCGCCACGGTGGGGGACACCTACAATGAGCAGTTCTTC
CDR3aa: CASSATVGDTYNEQFF

d_gene: TRBD2
j_gene: TRBJ2-6
abundance: -
v_gene: TRBV9
CDR3nt: TGTGCCAGCAGCCCTATCGGACTAGCGGACTCTGGGGCCAACGTCCTGACTTTC
CDR3aa: CASSPIGLADSGANVLTF

d_gene: -
j_gene: TRBJ1-2
abundance: -
v_gene: TRBV6-1
CDR3nt: TGTGCCAGCAGTGAAGCACGGGGCTACACCTTC
CDR3aa: CASSEARGYTF

d_gene: -
j_gene: TRBJ2-7
abundance: few
v_gene: TRBV20-1
CDR3nt: TGCAGTGCTAGAGATGGTCTTTTATGGGACTTC
CDR3aa: CSARDGLLWDF

d_gene: -
j_gene: TRBJ2-2
abundance: -
v_gene: TRBV7-2
CDR3nt: TGTGCCAGCAGCTTAGTGCGCGGGGAGGAGCTGTTTTTT
CDR3aa: CASSLVRGEELFF

d_gene: -
j_gene: TRBJ2-5
abundance: -
v_gene: TRBV7-9
CDR3nt: TGTGCCAGCAGCTTCCCAGCGACAACCCAAGAGACCCAGTACTTC
CDR3aa: CASSFPATTQETQYF

d_gene: -
j_gene: TRBJ1-1
abundance: -
v_gene: TRBV7-9
CDR3nt: TGTGCCAACAGCTTAGATTGGTCCTACGGGGGTGAAGCTTTCTTT
CDR3aa: CANSLDWSYGGEAFF

d_gene: TRBD2
j_gene: TRBJ2-1
abundance: -
v_gene: TRBV18
CDR3nt: TGTGCCAGCTCACCACCGCTAGCGGGAGTCAATGAGCAGTTCTTC
CDR3aa: CASSPPLAGVNEQFF

d_gene: -
j_gene: TRBJ2-5
abundance: -
v_gene: TRBV6-6
CDR3nt: TGTGCCAGCAGCTCCACGGGACCCCTCACGGGAGAGACCCAGTACTTC
CDR3aa: CASSSTGPLTGETQYF

d_gene: TRBD2
j_gene: TRBJ2-3
abundance: -
v_gene: TRBV11-2
CDR3nt: TGTGCCAGCAGCCGGCTAGCGGGGGGGCGCAGACAAGATACGCAGTATTTT
CDR3aa: CASSRLAGGRRQDTQYF

d_gene: -
j_gene: TRBJ2-7
abundance: -
v_gene: TRBV30
CDR3nt: TGTGCCTGGAGTGAGATCTACGAGCAGTACTTC
CDR3aa: CAWSEIYEQYF

d_gene: -
j_gene: TRBJ2-1
abundance: -
v_gene: TRBV11-2
CDR3nt: TGTGCCAGCAGCCCGCGGGACAACTCCTACAATGAGCAGTTCTTC
CDR3aa: CASSPRDNSYNEQFF

d_gene: TRBD2
j_gene: TRBJ2-3
abundance: -
v_gene: TRBV7-9
CDR3nt: TGTGCCAGCAGCCTAGGACTAGCGGGAGATACGCAGTATTTT
CDR3aa: CASSLGLAGDTQYF

d_gene: -
j_gene: TRBJ1-2
abundance: -
v_gene: TRBV14
CDR3nt: TGTGCCAGCAGCCAAGATCCGCGAGGGGGTAAAAGGAACTATGGCTACACCTTC
CDR3aa: CASSQDPRGGKRNYGYTF

d_gene: TRBD1
j_gene: TRBJ2-1
abundance: -
v_gene: TRBV27
CDR3nt: TGTGCCAGCAGTGCATGGACAGGGGGCAATGAGCAGTTCTTC
CDR3aa: CASSAWTGGNEQFF

d_gene: TRBD1
j_gene: TRBJ1-5
abundance: -
v_gene: TRBV28
CDR3nt: TGTGCCAGCAGCAAAACAGGGGTTCCGCCCCAGCATTTT
CDR3aa: CASSKTGVPPQHF

d_gene: -
j_gene: TRBJ1-6
abundance: -
v_gene: TRBV9
CDR3nt: TGTGCCAGCAGCTTTGCAGGGGTTGGCAATTCACCCCTCCACTTT
CDR3aa: CASSFAGVGNSPLHF

d_gene: -
j_gene: TRBJ1-4
abundance: -
v_gene: TRBV11-1
CDR3nt: TGTGCCAGCAGCTCTCTCGGACAGTCTACCGATGAAAAACTGTTTTTT
CDR3aa: CASSSLGQSTDEKLFF

d_gene: -
j_gene: TRBJ1-2
abundance: -
v_gene: TRBV7-2
CDR3nt: TGTGCCAGCACCCCATCCTTACAGGGTGGTGGCTACACCTTC
CDR3aa: CASTPSLQGGGYTF

d_gene: -
j_gene: TRBJ2-2
abundance: -
v_gene: TRBV19
CDR3nt: TGTGCCAGTAGAAGCAGAGCGAACACCGGGGAGCTGTTTTTT
CDR3aa: CASRSRANTGELFF

d_gene: -
j_gene: TRBJ2-3
abundance: once
v_gene: TRBV7-2
CDR3nt: TGTGCCAGCAGCTTGGGGTCTTGGACAGATACGCAGTATTTT
CDR3aa: CASSLGSWTDTQYF

d_gene: -
j_gene: TRBJ2-2
abundance: -
v_gene: TRBV7-3
CDR3nt: TGTGCCAGCAGCTTAAATCAGGGGCCTTTGGGCGGGGAGCTGTTTTTT
CDR3aa: CASSLNQGPLGGELFF

d_gene: -
j_gene: TRBJ2-3
abundance: few
v_gene: TRBV5-1
CDR3nt: TGCGCCAGCAGCCCTGCCCGGACTCTTGGTCTTAGCACAGATACGCAGTATTTT
CDR3aa: CASSPARTLGLSTDTQYF

d_gene: -
j_gene: TRBJ1-1
abundance: once
v_gene: TRBV7-2
CDR3nt: TGTGCCAGCAGCTTATCGGACACTGAAGCTTTCTTT
CDR3aa: CASSLSDTEAFF